These T cell receptor beta chains were read from a single sample in a study of shared clonotypes between healthy human individuals. Repertoires were generated with immunoSEQ multiplex PCR, while TCRdb's copy carries only in-frame clones and drops some. The table includes approximately 2.4 million clones, 90% to 96% detected once. The sequenced sample consisted of naive CD4+ T cells sorted from blood. The receptor source for this set is a man younger than 35 in good health. Both conserved end residues are part of each CDR3.

j_call v_call cdr3_aa
TRBJ2-3 TRBV13 CASSLGRLGDTQYF
TRBJ2-1 TRBV9 CASSVGRGNEQFF
TRBJ1-3 TRBV7-9 CASSFQDRGNTIYF
TRBJ2-2 TRBV7-2 CASSPPTGGGRTGELFF
TRBJ2-5 TRBV30 CAWSPGTSSEETQYF
TRBJ2-3 TRBV18 CASSISGGRIKDTQYF
TRBJ2-3 TRBV27 CASSIRDRGTQYF
TRBJ2-7 TRBV28 CASRGQGIWEQYF
TRBJ2-5 TRBV28 CASSLNGRRETQYF
TRBJ2-7 TRBV2 CASSVMPGGLGEQYF
TRBJ1-6 TRBV7-3 CASSPRPNSPLHF
TRBJ1-2 TRBV6-1 CASSPTVGNYGYTF
TRBJ2-5 TRBV15 CATSRAGGQETQYF
TRBJ1-5 TRBV19 CASSMIENQPQHF
TRBJ1-6 TRBV6-5 CASSYSPNRGNSPLHF
TRBJ2-7 TRBV5-1 CASSLNTGVTYEQYF
TRBJ2-2 TRBV19 CASSTRDSGYTGELFF
TRBJ2-7 TRBV7-2 CASSPSRPAGQNEQYF
TRBJ2-5 TRBV19 CASSISGARETQYF
TRBJ1-5 TRBV10-2 CASGTGGAQHF
TRBJ2-2 TRBV2 CASSPSMGIGFNTGELFF
TRBJ1-1 TRBV2 CASSTLGPNAEAFF
TRBJ1-6 TRBV27 CASTLGGAGAPLHF
TRBJ2-5 TRBV6-5 CASGTSGLQETQYF
TRBJ2-7 TRBV6-5 CASSPGTQYEQYF
TRBJ1-2 TRBV19 CASKGTGKNYGYTF
TRBJ2-2 TRBV4-1 CASSQDTQGYTGELFF
TRBJ2-4 TRBV30 CAWSFSTGWRIQYF
TRBJ2-7 TRBV28 CASSPGVGEQYF
TRBJ1-2 TRBV5-4 CAGGMAGLYGYTF
TRBJ2-2 TRBV6-5 CASSYSGQGFTGELFF
TRBJ1-2 TRBV18 CASSPLDDGYTF
TRBJ1-6 TRBV5-1 CASSLDLRGPDSPLHF
TRBJ1-1 TRBV5-4 CASSWPDGGGVAFF
TRBJ1-5 TRBV28 CASSFSGTGSQPQHF
TRBJ1-4 TRBV5-6 CASTSDRGYKLFF
TRBJ1-3 TRBV28 CASSGSPGTGTDTIYF
TRBJ2-1 TRBV7-9 CASSLAEYNEQFF
TRBJ2-5 TRBV18 CASSPGGGETQYF
TRBJ2-5 TRBV5-6 CASSPGLSETQYF
TRBJ2-1 TRBV5-1 CASSLAGPPYNEQFF
TRBJ2-7 TRBV7-9 CASSVGDRGHEQYF
TRBJ1-2 TRBV6-5 CASSYSWTDNYGYTF
TRBJ2-2 TRBV4-2 CASSRAVAGENTGELFF
TRBJ1-1 TRBV11-2 CASSLVEGNPRSAFF
TRBJ2-5 TRBV5-4 CASSLDPAGVETQYF